This T cell receptor beta chain was sequenced for a study of blood T cell repertoires in COVID-19. Looking at the study overall: Sources were T cells, B-cell-depleted T cells, or PBMCs; the material itself was cDNA or gDNA.

Researchers sorted participants into cohorts using their self-reported clinical history. Two negative PCRs, clearance, or symptom resolution were required of recovered Cohort 3 donors. Study processing details: Amplification of reference gene primers provided the estimated nucleated cell counts. TCRdb's copy holds only in-frame clones and misses some; the assay was immunoSEQ multiplex PCR. V and J calls plus clone size are reproduced from that table; the DNA served to infer D and trimming. The sample lists 200,000 to 250,000 clones; nearly 90% were seen once. This TCR was recovered from a man aged 30 to 39 who had recovered from COVID-19. Specimen: PBMCs or T cells enriched from blood (not recorded which).

Written as DNA, the CDR3 is TGTGCCAGCAGTTTCACGGGAGGCACAGATACGCAGTATTTT. Translated, it gives CASSFTGGTDTQYF. This chain joins TRBV27 and TRBJ2-3; TRBD2 might be the D (6 bases). Between the trimmed V and J ends, which lost 3 bases and 1 base, there was a span of 8 bases. The CDR3 is 14 residues long. Germline V CDR1 and CDR2: MNHEY, SMNVEV (reference sequence).